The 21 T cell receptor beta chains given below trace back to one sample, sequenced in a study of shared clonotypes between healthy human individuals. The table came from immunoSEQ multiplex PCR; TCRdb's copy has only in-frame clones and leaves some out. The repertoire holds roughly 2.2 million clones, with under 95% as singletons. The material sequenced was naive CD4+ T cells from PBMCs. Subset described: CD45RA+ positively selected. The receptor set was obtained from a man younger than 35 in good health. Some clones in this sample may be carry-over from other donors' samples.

The CDR3 DNA reads TGTGCCAGCAGGGCCCCCTCTGGAAACACCATATATTTT. Residues: CASRAPSGNTIYF. The chain links TRBV6-1 to TRBJ1-3; D remains ambiguous. The CDR3 loop spans 13 amino acids. Germline V gene sequence: CDR1 MNHNS, CDR2 SASEGT. Trimming shortened V by 6 bases and J by 0 bases, and 6 bases separated the two germline ends.

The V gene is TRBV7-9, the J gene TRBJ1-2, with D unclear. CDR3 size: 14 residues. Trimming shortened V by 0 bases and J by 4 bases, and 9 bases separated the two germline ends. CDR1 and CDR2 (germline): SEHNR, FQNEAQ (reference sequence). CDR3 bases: TGTGCCAGCAGCTTAGCGGGCCCCGGCTATGGCTACACCTTC. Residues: CASSLAGPGYGYTF.

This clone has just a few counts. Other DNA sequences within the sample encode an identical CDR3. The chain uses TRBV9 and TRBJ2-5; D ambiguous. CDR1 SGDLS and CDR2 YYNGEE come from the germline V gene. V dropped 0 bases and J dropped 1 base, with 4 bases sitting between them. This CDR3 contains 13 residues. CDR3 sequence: CASSVGVQETQYF. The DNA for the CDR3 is TGTGCCAGCAGCGTAGGGGTCCAAGAGACCCAGTACTTC.

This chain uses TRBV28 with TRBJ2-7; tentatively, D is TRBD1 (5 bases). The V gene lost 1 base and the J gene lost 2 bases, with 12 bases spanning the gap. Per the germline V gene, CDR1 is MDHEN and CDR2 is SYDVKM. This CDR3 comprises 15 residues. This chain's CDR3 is CASSLFTRDAYEQYF. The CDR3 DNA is TGTGCCAGCAGTTTATTCACCAGGGATGCCTACGAGCAGTACTTC.

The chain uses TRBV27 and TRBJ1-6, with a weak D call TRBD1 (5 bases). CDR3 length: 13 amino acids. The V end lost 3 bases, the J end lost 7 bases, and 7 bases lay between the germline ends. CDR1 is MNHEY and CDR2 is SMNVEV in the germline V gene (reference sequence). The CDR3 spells CASSFGGNSPLHF. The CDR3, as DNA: TGTGCCAGCAGTTTTGGGGGAAATTCACCCCTCCACTTT.

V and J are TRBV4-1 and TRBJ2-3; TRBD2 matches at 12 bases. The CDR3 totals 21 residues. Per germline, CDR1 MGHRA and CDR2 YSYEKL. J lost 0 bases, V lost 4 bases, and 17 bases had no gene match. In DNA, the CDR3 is TGCGCCAGCAGCCTTATAGCACGACTAGCGGGAGTATCAGCCAGCACAGATACGCAGTATTTT. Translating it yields CASSLIARLAGVSASTDTQYF.

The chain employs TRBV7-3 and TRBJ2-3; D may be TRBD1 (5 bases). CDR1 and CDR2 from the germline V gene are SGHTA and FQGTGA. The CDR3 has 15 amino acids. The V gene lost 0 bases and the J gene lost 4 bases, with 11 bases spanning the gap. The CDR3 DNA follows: TGTGCCAGCAGCTTAACGGCCAGGGATGCAGATACGCAGTATTTT. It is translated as CASSLTARDADTQYF. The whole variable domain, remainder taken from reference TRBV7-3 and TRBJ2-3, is GAGVSQTPSNKVTEKGKYVELRCDPISGHTALYWYRQSLGQGPEFLIYFQGTGAADDSGLPNDRFFAVRPEGSVSTLKIQRTERGDSAVYLCASSLTARDADTQYFGPGTRLTVL.

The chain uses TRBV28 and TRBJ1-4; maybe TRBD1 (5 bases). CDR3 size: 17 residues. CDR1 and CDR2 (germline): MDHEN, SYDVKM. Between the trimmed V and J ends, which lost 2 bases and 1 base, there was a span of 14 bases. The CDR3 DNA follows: TGTGCCAGCAGTTTACCGGGGGGGAGTGGAACTAATGAAAAACTGTTTTTT. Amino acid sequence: CASSLPGGSGTNEKLFF.

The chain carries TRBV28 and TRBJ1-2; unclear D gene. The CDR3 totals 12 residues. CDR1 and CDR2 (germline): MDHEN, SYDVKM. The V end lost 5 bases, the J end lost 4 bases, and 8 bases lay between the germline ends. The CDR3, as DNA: TGTGCCAGCAGTCGCAGCGGCTATGGCTACACCTTC. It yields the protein CASSRSGYGYTF.

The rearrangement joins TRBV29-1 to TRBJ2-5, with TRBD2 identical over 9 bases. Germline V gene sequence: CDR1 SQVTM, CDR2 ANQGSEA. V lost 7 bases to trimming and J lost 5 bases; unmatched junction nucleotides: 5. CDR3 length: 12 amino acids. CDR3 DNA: TGCAGCGCCCGACTAGCGGCGGAGACCCAGTACTTC. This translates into CSARLAAETQYF.

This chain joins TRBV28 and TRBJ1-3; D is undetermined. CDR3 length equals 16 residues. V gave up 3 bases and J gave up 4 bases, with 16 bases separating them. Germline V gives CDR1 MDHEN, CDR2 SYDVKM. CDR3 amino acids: CASSLFISRGGNTIYF. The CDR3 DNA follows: TGTGCCAGCAGTTTGTTTATCTCGAGAGGGGGAAACACCATATATTTT.

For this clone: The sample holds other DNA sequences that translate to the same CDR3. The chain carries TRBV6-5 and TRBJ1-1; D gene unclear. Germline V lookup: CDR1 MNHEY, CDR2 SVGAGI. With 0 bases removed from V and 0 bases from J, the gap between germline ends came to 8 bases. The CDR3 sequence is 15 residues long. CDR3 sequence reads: CASSYSGSLNTEAFF. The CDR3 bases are TGTGCCAGCAGTTACTCGGGCAGTCTGAACACTGAAGCTTTCTTT.

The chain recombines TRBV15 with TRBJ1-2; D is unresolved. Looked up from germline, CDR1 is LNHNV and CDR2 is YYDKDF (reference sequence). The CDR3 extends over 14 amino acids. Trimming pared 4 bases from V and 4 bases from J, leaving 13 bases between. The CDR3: CATSKADGIYGYTF. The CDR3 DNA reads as TGTGCCACCAGCAAAGCGGACGGGATCTATGGCTACACCTTC.

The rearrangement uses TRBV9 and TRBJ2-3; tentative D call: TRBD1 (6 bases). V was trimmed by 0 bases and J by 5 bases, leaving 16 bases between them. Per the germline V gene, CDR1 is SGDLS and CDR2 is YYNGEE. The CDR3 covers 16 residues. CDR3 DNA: TGTGCCAGCAGCGTAGCTACCCGGGCAGGGGAAGATACGCAGTATTTT. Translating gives CASSVATRAGEDTQYF.

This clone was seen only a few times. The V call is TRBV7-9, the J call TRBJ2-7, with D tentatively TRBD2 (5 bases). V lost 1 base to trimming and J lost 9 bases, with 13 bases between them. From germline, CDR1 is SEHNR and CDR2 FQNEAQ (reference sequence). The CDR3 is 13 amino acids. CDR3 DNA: TGTGCCAGCAGCTTAGGGGAGAACATTGGGCAGTACTTC. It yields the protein CASSLGENIGQYF.

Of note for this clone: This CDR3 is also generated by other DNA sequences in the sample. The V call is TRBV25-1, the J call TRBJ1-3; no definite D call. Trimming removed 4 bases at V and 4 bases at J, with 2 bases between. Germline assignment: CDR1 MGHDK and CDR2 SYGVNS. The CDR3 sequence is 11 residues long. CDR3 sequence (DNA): TGTGCCAGCAGTGGGGGAAACACCATATATTTT. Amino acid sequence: CASSGGNTIYF.

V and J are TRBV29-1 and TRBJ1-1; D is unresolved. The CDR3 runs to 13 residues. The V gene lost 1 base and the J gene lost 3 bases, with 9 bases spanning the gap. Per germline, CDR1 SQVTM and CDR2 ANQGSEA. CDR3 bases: TGCAGCGTTGAAGTAACATTCGACACTGAAGCTTTCTTT. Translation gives CSVEVTFDTEAFF.

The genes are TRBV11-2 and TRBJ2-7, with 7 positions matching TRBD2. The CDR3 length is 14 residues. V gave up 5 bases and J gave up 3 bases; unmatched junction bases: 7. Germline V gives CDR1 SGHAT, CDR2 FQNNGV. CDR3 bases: TGTGCCAGCAGCCCACGGTTAGCGGGCTACGAGCAGTACTTC. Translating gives CASSPRLAGYEQYF.

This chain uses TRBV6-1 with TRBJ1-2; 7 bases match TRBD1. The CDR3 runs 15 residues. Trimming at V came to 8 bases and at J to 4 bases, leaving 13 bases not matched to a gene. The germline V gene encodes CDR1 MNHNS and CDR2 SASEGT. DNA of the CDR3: TGTGCCAGCGGCCGTCCGGGACAGACGTTCTATGGCTACACCTTC. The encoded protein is CASGRPGQTFYGYTF.

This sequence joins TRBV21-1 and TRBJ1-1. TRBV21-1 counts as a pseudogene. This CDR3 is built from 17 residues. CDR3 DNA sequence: TGTGCCAGCAGCAAAGAAGGATTGGCAGCATGGGACACTGAAGCTTTCTTT. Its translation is CASSKEGLAAWDTEAFF.

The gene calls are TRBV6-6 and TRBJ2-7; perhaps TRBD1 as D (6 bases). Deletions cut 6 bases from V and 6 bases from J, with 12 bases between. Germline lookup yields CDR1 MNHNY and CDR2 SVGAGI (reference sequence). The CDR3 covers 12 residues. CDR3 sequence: CASRTQGAEQYF. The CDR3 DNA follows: TGTGCCAGCAGAACACAGGGAGCCGAGCAGTACTTC.